This is a list of T cell receptor beta chains from one sample in a study of shared clonotypes between healthy human individuals. Libraries were prepared by immunoSEQ multiplex PCR; TCRdb keeps only in-frame clonotypes and omits some of them. The data hold approximately 2.3 million clones, with 80% to 95% observed a single time. Source material: naive CD4+ T cells from PBMCs. Receptor source: a man younger than 35 in good health. Some clones in this sample may be carry-over from other donors' samples. The CDR3 runs from the conserved cysteine through the conserved F or W. D genes are given only for firm matches. Rows may omit the clone size; those that give it use once, few, many or a size class.

V	size	J	D	CDR3	DNA
TRBV11-2	.	TRBJ2-5	.	CASSFRGEERETQYF	TGTGCCAGCAGCTTCCGCGGGGAGGAGAGAGAGACCCAGTACTTC
TRBV2	.	TRBJ2-2	TRBD1	CASSLGQGPNTGELFF	TGTGCCAGCAGTTTGGGACAGGGGCCCAACACCGGGGAGCTGTTTTTT
TRBV18	.	TRBJ1-2	TRBD1	CASSLGTGASGGYTF	TGTGCCAGCTCACTCGGGACAGGGGCTTCGGGTGGCTACACCTTC
TRBV28	.	TRBJ1-4	.	CAAEGRKKLFF	TGTGCCGCTGAAGGGAGAAAAAAACTGTTTTTT
TRBV10-1	.	TRBJ1-5	.	CASNPEEGIDNQPQHF	TGCGCCAGCAACCCGGAGGAGGGCATTGACAATCAGCCCCAGCATTTT
TRBV27	few	TRBJ1-1	TRBD1	CASKRQGEMNTEAFF	TGTGCCAGCAAGCGGCAGGGGGAGATGAACACTGAAGCTTTCTTT
TRBV6-6	.	TRBJ2-5	.	CASSPRQASQQETQYF	TGTGCCAGCAGTCCTCGACAGGCGTCCCAGCAAGAGACCCAGTACTTC
TRBV19	.	TRBJ1-5	.	CASSIMGRGDSNQPQHF	TGTGCCAGTTCAATTATGGGGAGGGGAGATAGCAATCAGCCCCAGCATTTT
TRBV5-4	.	TRBJ1-2	.	CASSSDGNYGYTF	TGTGCCAGCAGCTCAGACGGAAACTATGGCTACACCTTC
TRBV30	.	TRBJ1-5	.	CAWSRINSNQPQHF	TGTGCCTGGAGTCGCATTAATAGCAATCAGCCCCAGCATTTT
TRBV7-8	.	TRBJ2-3	.	CASSRTGGITDTQYF	TGTGCCAGCTCCAGGACGGGCGGCATCACAGATACGCAGTATTTT
TRBV10-3	.	TRBJ2-2	.	CAISFRGELFF	TGTGCCATCAGTTTTCGCGGGGAGCTGTTTTTT
TRBV5-1	.	TRBJ1-1	.	CASSLGVWDTEAFF	TGCGCCAGCAGCTTGGGCGTGTGGGACACTGAAGCTTTCTTT
TRBV9	.	TRBJ2-5	.	CASSVGGLVGGQETQYF	TGTGCCAGCAGCGTAGGTGGGTTGGTAGGGGGCCAAGAGACCCAGTACTTC